This TCR beta chain was obtained from a study of shared clonotypes between healthy human individuals. The assay was run at deep level. Clones were sequenced by immunoSEQ multiplex PCR, and TCRdb holds only the in-frame ones, with some missing. The sample lists about 2.4 million clones; approximately 94% were seen once. Study-level points and caveats: All-four-donor shared clonotypes had higher generation probabilities than non-shared clonotypes did.

Germline values: CDR1 SQVTM, CDR2 ANQGSEA. V lost 0 bases to trimming and J lost 6 bases; unmatched junction nucleotides: 5. This CDR3 spans 14 amino acids. Turning to this clone: Its antigen is unknown.

Sequenced sample: naive CD4+ T cells from PBMCs. Subset reported: CD45RA+ positively selected. This sequence was found in a man in his late teens or twenties in good health. Some clones in this sample may be carry-over from other donors' samples. The chain is built from TRBV29-1 and TRBJ2-7, with 10 bases aligning to TRBD2. CDR3 sequence: CSVEEVLAGSEQYF. For the CDR3, the DNA is TGCAGCGTTGAAGAAGTACTAGCGGGAAGCGAGCAGTACTTC.